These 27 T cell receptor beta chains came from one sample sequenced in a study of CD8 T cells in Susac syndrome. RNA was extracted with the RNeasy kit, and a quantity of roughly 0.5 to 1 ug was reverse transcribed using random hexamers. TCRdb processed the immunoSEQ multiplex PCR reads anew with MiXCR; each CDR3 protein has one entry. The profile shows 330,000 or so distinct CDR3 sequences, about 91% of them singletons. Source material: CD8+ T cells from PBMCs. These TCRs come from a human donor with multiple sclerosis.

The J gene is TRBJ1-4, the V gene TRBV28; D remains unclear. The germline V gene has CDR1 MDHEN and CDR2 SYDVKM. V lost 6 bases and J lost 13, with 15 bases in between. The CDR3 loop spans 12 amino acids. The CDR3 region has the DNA TGTGCCAGCAGCTTAACGGAGGTTGGACTGTTTTTT. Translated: CASSLTEVGLFF.

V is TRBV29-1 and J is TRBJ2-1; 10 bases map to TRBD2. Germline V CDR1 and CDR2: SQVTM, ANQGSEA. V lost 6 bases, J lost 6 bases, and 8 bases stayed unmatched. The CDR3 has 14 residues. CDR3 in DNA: TGCAGCGTCGCGCCCCGGACTAGCGGCAATGAGCAGTTCTTC. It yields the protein CSVAPRTSGNEQFF.

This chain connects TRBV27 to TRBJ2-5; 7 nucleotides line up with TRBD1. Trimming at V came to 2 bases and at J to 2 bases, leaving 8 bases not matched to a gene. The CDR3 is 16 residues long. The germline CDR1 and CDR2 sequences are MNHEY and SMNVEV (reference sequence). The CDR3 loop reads CASSLSNLGQQETQYF. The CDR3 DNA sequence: TGTGCCAGCAGTTTAAGCAACCTGGGACAGCAAGAGACCCAGTACTTC.

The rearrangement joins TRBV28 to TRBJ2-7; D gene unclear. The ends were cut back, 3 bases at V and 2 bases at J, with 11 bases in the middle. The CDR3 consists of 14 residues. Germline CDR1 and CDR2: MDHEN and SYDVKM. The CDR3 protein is CASSLAPDAYEQYF. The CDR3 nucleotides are TGTGCCAGCAGTTTGGCCCCGGACGCCTACGAGCAGTACTTC.

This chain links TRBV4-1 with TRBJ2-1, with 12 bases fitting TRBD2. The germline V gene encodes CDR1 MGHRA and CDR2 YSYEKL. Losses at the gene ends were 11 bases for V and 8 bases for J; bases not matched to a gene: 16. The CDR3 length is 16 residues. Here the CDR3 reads CALNYPLAGGQDEQFF. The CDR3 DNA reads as TGCGCCCTCAACTACCCCCTAGCGGGGGGGCAGGATGAGCAGTTCTTC.

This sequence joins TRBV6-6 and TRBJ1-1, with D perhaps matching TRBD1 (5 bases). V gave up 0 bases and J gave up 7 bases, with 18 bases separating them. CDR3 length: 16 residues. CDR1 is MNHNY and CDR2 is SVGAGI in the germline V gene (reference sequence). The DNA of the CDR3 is TGTGCCAGCAGTTACTCAGACCGGGGCGGTGGACTTGAAGCTTTCTTT. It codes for CASSYSDRGGGLEAFF.

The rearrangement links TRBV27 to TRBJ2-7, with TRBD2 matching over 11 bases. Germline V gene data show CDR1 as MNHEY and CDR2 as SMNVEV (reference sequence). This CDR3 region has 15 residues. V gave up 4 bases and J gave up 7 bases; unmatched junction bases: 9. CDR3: CASSSLAGGSREQYF. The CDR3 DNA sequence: TGTGCCAGCAGTTCCCTAGCGGGAGGCTCCAGGGAGCAGTACTTC.

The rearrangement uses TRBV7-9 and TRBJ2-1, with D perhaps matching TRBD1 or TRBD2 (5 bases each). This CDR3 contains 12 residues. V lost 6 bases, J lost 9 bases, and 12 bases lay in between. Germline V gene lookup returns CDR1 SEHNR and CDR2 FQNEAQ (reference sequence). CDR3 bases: TGTGCCAGCAGGCAGGGTGGGGGTGAGCAGTTCTTC. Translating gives CASRQGGGEQFF.

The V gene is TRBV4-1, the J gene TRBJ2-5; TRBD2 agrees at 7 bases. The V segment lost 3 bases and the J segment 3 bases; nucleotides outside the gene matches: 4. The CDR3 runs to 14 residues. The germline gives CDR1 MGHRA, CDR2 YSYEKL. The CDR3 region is CASSQRGGEETQYF. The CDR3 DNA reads TGCGCCAGCAGCCAGCGGGGAGGGGAAGAGACCCAGTACTTC.

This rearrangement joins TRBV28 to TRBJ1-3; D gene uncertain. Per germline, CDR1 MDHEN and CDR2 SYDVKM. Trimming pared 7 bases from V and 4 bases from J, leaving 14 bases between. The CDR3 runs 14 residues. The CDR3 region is CASTTPRFGNTIYF. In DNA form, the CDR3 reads TGTGCCAGCACCACGCCCCGTTTCGGAAACACCATATATTTT.

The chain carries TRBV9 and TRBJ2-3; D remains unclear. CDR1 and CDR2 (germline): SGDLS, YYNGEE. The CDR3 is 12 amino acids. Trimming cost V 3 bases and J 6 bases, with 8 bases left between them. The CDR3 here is CASSGVGDTQYF. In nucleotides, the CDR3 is TGTGCCAGCAGCGGGGTGGGGGATACGCAGTATTTT.

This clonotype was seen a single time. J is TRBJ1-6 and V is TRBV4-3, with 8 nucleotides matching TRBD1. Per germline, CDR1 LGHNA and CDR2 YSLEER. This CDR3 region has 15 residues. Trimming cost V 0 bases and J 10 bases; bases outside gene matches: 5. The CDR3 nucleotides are TGCGCCAGCAGCCAAGATGAGACAGGGGACTCACCCCTCCACTTT. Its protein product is CASSQDETGDSPLHF.

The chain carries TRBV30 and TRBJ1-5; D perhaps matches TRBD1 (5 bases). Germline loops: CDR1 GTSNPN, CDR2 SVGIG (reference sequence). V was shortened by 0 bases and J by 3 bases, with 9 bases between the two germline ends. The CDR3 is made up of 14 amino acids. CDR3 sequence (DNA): TGTGCCTGGAGTGTGAGGGGCCACAATCAGCCCCAGCATTTT. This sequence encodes CAWSVRGHNQPQHF.

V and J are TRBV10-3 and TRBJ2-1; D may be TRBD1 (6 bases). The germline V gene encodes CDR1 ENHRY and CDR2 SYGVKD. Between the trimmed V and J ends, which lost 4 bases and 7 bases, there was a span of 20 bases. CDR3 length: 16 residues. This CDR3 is CAISGKPGQGNNEQFF. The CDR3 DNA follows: TGTGCCATCAGTGGGAAACCGGGACAAGGAAATAATGAGCAGTTCTTC.

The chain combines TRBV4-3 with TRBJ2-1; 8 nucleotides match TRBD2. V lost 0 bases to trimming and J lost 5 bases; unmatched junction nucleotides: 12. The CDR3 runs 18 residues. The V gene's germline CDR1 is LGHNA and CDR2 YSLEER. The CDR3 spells CASSQDPETSVGHNEQFF. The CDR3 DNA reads TGCGCCAGCAGCCAAGATCCTGAGACTAGCGTTGGGCACAATGAGCAGTTCTTC.

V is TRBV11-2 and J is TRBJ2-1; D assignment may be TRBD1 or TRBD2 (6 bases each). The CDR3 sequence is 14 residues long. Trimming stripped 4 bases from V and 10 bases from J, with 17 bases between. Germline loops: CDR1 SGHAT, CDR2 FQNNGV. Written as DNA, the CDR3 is TGTGCCAGCAGCTCAGAAGGGGGGTTCCAGGAGCAGTTCTTC. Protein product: CASSSEGGFQEQFF. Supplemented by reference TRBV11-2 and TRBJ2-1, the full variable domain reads EAGVAQSPRYKIIEKRQSVAFWCNPISGHATLYWYQQILGQGPKLLIQFQNNGVVDDSQLPKDRFSAERLKGVDSTLKIQPAKLEDSAVYLCASSSEGGFQEQFFGPGTRLTVL.

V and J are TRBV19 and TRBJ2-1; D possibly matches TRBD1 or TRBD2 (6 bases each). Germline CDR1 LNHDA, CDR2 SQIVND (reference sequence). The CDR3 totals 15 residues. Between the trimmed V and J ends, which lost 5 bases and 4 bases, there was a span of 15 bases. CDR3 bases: TGTGCCAGTAGTCCTAGCGCAGGGGTATACAATGAGCAGTTCTTC. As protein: CASSPSAGVYNEQFF.

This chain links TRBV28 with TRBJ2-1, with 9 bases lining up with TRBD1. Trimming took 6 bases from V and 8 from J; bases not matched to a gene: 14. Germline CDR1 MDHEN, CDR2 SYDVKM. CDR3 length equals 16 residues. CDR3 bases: TGTGCCAGCAGCTCACCCCGGACAGGGGAGAGCGATGAGCAGTTCTTC. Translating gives CASSSPRTGESDEQFF. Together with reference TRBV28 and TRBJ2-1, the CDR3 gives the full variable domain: DVKVTQSSRYLVKRTGEKVFLECVQDMDHENMFWYRQDPGLGLRLIYFSYDVKMKEKGDIPEGYSVSREKKERFSLILESASTNQTSMYLCASSSPRTGESDEQFFGPGTRLTVL.

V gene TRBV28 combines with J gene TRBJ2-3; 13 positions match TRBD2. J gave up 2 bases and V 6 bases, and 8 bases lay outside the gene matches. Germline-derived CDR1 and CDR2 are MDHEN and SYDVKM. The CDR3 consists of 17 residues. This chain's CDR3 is CASSQQGLAGLTDTQYF. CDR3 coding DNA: TGTGCCAGCAGCCAACAGGGACTAGCGGGGCTCACAGATACGCAGTATTTT.

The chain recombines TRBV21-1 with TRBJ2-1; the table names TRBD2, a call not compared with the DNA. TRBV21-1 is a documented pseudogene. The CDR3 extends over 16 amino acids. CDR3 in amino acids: CASSERGRSPYNEQFF. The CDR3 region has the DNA TGTGCCAGCAGCGAAAGGGGCCGTAGCCCCTACAATGAGCAGTTCTTC.

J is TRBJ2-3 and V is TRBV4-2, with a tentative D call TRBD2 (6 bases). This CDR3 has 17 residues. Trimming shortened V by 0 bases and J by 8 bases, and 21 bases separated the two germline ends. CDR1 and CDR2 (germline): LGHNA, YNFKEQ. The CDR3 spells CASSQDGVETSLLTQYF. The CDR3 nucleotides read TGTGCCAGCAGCCAAGATGGAGTGGAAACTAGCTTACTTACGCAGTATTTT.

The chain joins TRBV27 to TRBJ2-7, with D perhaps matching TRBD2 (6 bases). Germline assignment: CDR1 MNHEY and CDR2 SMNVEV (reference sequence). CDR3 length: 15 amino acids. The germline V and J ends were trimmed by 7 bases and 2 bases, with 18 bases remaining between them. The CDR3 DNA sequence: TGTGCCAGCAAACCTCGGGACTTTCCCACCTACGAGCAGTACTTC. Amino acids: CASKPRDFPTYEQYF.

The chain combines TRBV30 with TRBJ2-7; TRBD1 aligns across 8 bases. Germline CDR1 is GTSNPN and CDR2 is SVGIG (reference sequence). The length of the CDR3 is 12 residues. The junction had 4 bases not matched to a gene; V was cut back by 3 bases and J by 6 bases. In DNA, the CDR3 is TGTGCCTGGAGCCTGACAGGGGCCGAGCAGTACTTC. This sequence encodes CAWSLTGAEQYF.

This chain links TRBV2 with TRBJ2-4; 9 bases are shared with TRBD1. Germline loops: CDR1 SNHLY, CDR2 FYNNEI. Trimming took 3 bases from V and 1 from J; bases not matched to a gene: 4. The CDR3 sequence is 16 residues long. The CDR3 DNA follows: TGTGCCAGCAGTGACATTGACAGGGGGGCCAAAAACATTCAGTACTTC. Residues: CASSDIDRGAKNIQYF.

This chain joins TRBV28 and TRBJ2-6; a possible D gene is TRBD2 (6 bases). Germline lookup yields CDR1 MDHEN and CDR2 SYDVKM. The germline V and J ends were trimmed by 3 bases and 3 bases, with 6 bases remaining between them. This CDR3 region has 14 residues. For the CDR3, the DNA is TGTGCCAGCAGTTTGGAGGGTGGGGCCAACGTCCTGACTTTC. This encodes CASSLEGGANVLTF.

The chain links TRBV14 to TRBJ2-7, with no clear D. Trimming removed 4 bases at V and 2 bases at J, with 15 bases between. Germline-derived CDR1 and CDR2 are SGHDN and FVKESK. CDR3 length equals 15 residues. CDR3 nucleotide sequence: TGTGCCAGCAGCCTGGCAGGCGACCTACCCTACGAGCAGTACTTC. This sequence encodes CASSLAGDLPYEQYF.

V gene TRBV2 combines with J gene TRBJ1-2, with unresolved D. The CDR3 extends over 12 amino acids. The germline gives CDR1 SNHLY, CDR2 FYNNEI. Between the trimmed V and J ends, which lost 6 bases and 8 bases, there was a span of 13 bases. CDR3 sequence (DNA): TGTGCCAGCAGGGACCTCGAGGGCGGCTACACCTTC. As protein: CASRDLEGGYTF.